Below are 25 T cell receptor beta chains sequenced from a single sample in a study of blood T cells in healthy people across ages. For the second PCR, which ran for roughly 6 to 12 cycles, a sample-barcoded 5' primer and a J-beta primer mix were used. TCRdb re-derived calls from the 5' RACE reads in MiXCR, one entry per CDR3 protein. Counted here are about 1.5 million distinct CDR3 sequences, approximately 43% occurring once; the ten biggest clones make up under 5%. Source material: blood. These TCRs come from a woman aged 18-29 years in good health.

There are a few counts of this clonotype. The chain employs TRBV7-9 and TRBJ1-2, with TRBD1 identical over 10 bases. The length of the CDR3 is 16 residues. With V trimmed by 3 bases and J by 6 bases, 10 bases remained unmatched. Germline CDR1 and CDR2: SEHNR and FQNEAQ (reference sequence). As DNA, the CDR3 is TGTGCCAGCAGCTTTTGGACAGGGGGTATACGAGATGGCTACACCTTC. Residues: CASSFWTGGIRDGYTF.

The J gene is TRBJ2-2, the V gene TRBV20-1; 9 positions agree with TRBD1. Germline CDR1 is DFQATT and CDR2 is SNEGSKA (reference sequence). CDR3 length: 14 residues. J gave up 6 bases and V 3 bases, and 5 bases lay outside the gene matches. The CDR3 nucleotides are TGCAGTGCTAGTACTCACAGGGGGCCCGGGGAGCTGTTTTTT. It specifies CSASTHRGPGELFF.

This chain connects TRBV29-1 to TRBJ2-5; 8 positions agree with TRBD2. The germline V gene encodes CDR1 SQVTM and CDR2 ANQGSEA. CDR3 length: 15 residues. V shed 6 bases, J shed 11 bases, and the junction held 20 bases outside the gene matches. CDR3 in DNA: TGCAGCGTCCCTAAGGGTAGCGGGACCTACAATGAGCAGTACTTC. The encoded protein is CSVPKGSGTYNEQYF. The whole variable domain, remainder taken from reference TRBV29-1 and TRBJ2-5, is SAVISQKPSRDICQRGTSLTIQCQVDSQVTMMFWYRQQPGQSLTLIATANQGSEATYESGFVIDKFPISRPNLTFSTLTVSNMSPEDSSIYLCSVPKGSGTYNEQYFGPGTRLLVL.

This clonotype was seen at least ten times. The chain joins TRBV10-2 to TRBJ2-3; D not resolved. Trimming cost V 6 bases and J 3 bases, with 13 bases left between them. The CDR3 runs 14 residues. In germline, CDR1 is WSHSY, CDR2 SAAADI. CDR3 DNA: TGCGCCAGCAGACCCCTGGTACAGACAGATACGCAGTATTTT. Protein product: CASRPLVQTDTQYF.

This rearrangement joins TRBV7-2 to TRBJ1-2, with 7 bases that match TRBD1. This CDR3 region has 13 residues. The V segment lost 4 bases and the J segment 6 bases; nucleotides outside the gene matches: 5. Germline assignment: CDR1 SGHTA and CDR2 FQGNSA. The CDR3 loop is CASSSVQGHGYTF. The CDR3 DNA sequence: TGTGCCAGCAGCTCAGTACAGGGGCATGGCTACACCTTC.

This clonotype has a handful of counts. The chain has TRBV4-2 and TRBJ1-4; D ambiguous. The CDR3 covers 16 residues. CDR1 is LGHNA, CDR2 YNFKEQ, per germline. Trimming cost V 0 bases and J 3 bases, with 11 bases left between them. The DNA for the CDR3 is TGTGCCAGCAGCCAAGATGCGCGGGTGGCTAATGAAAAACTGTTTTTT. Translating it yields CASSQDARVANEKLFF.

Note on this clonotype: An end of the junction does not agree with germline; a read error may underlie this. This rearrangement joins TRBV9 to TRBJ1-5; D possibly corresponds to TRBD1 (5 bases). Germline values: CDR1 SGDLS, CDR2 YYNGEE. This CDR3 is built from 14 residues. In DNA form, the CDR3 reads TGTACCAGCAGCGTAGGGGACCGGTATCAGCCCCAGCATTTT. Translating it yields CTSSVGDRYQPQHF.

The chain uses TRBV4-1 and TRBJ2-4; 9 bases agree with TRBD2. This CDR3 contains 14 residues. V shed 0 bases, J shed 13 bases, and the junction held 7 bases outside the gene matches. Looked up from germline, CDR1 is MGHRA and CDR2 is YSYEKL. The chain's CDR3 is CASSQDGSGSQQYF. CDR3 bases: TGCGCCAGCAGCCAAGATGGTAGCGGGAGCCAGCAGTACTTC.

This rearrangement joins TRBV20-1 to TRBJ2-4, with D possibly being TRBD1 (6 bases). CDR3 length equals 15 residues. Germline V CDR1 and CDR2: DFQATT, SNEGSKA (reference sequence). Deletions cut 2 bases from V and 6 bases from J, with 17 bases between. In DNA, the CDR3 is TGCAGTGCTAGACGGGCAGGGGATGGGAGAAACATTCAGTACTTC. It yields the protein CSARRAGDGRNIQYF.

This clonotype was picked up a small number of times. V usage is TRBV4-3 and J usage is TRBJ1-2; D unclear. Trimming left V 3 bases short and J 8 bases short, with 16 bases between. Germline CDR1 LGHNA, CDR2 YSLEER. This CDR3 comprises 14 residues. CDR3 region: CASSQDEGRWGYTF. The CDR3 DNA follows: TGCGCCAGCAGCCAGGACGAGGGCAGGTGGGGCTACACCTTC.

The CDR3 here is CASRTGDWYGYTF. In DNA form, the CDR3 reads TGTGCCAGCCGGACAGGGGATTGGTATGGCTACACCTTC. V and J are TRBV6-5 and TRBJ1-2; 9 bases map to TRBD1. The CDR3 runs 13 residues. Per germline, CDR1 MNHEY and CDR2 SVGAGI. V was clipped by 8 bases and J by 5 bases; unmatched bases: 6.

The chain recombines TRBV4-1 with TRBJ2-5; D unclear. V gave up 0 bases and J gave up 4 bases, with 9 bases separating them. CDR3 length: 14 residues. CDR1 and CDR2 from the germline V gene are MGHRA and YSYEKL. The DNA for the CDR3 is TGCGCCAGCAGCCAAGATGGCTGGGCAGAGACCCAGTACTTC. Its protein is CASSQDGWAETQYF.

This clonotype showed up many times. CDR3 protein: CASSPGLADYEQYF. The CDR3 bases are TGTGCCAGCAGCCCCGGACTAGCGGACTACGAGCAGTACTTC. The chain uses TRBV3-1 and TRBJ2-7; 10 positions match TRBD2. The CDR3 runs 14 residues. Germline V lookup: CDR1 LGHDT, CDR2 YNNKEL (reference sequence). Germline trimming cut 4 bases from V and 3 bases from J; bases unmatched to any gene: 3.

The chain couples TRBV18 to TRBJ2-2; no definite D call. Germline assignment: CDR1 KGHSH and CDR2 LQKENI. V lost 3 bases and J lost 6, with 8 bases in between. The CDR3 contains 13 residues. DNA of the CDR3: TGTGCCAGCTCACCGTCAACTGCCGGGGAGCTGTTTTTT. Its translation is CASSPSTAGELFF.

This clonotype was counted between two and nine times. For the CDR3, the DNA is TGTGCCAGCAGTGACCCCAACAGGGTCCGTGGTACGCAGTATTTT. Translating it yields CASSDPNRVRGTQYF. The rearrangement uses TRBV6-2 or TRBV6-3 and TRBJ2-3, with TRBD1 as a possible D gene (6 bases). V gave up 5 bases and J gave up 8 bases, with 20 bases separating them. Germline V gene sequence: CDR1 MNHEY, CDR2 SVGEGT. This CDR3 contains 15 residues.

The sample holds a few counts of this clonotype. The gene calls are TRBV6-2 or TRBV6-3 and TRBJ2-5; TRBD2 agrees at 11 bases. CDR1 is MNHEY, CDR2 SVGEGT, per germline. The trim removed 2 bases at V and 9 bases at J, leaving 8 bases unmatched. The CDR3 sequence is 15 residues long. The chain's CDR3 is CASSYLAGGQVAQYF. The CDR3 DNA reads TGTGCCAGCAGTTACCTAGCGGGGGGTCAGGTGGCCCAGTACTTC.

This clonotype was observed a handful of times. V usage is TRBV20-1 and J usage is TRBJ2-1; D is undetermined. V was cut by 4 bases and J by 0 bases, with 13 bases left in between. CDR3 length equals 15 residues. Germline V CDR1 and CDR2: DFQATT, SNEGSKA (reference sequence). DNA for the CDR3: TGCAGTGCTACCCGAGGCAGGCGCTCCTACAATGAGCAGTTCTTC. It translates to CSATRGRRSYNEQFF.

This clonotype was counted at least ten times. The chain couples TRBV29-1 to TRBJ2-3; D not resolved. CDR1 and CDR2 from the germline V gene are SQVTM and ANQGSEA. This CDR3 has 12 residues. V lost 5 bases to trimming and J lost 5 bases, with 11 bases between them. The CDR3 region is CSVCPFGDTQYF. The CDR3 DNA is TGCAGCGTTTGCCCGTTTGGAGATACGCAGTATTTT.

The genes are TRBV20-1 and TRBJ1-4; D unresolved. This CDR3 region has 13 residues. Trimming shortened V by 6 bases and J by 8 bases, and 16 bases separated the two germline ends. CDR1 is DFQATT and CDR2 is SNEGSKA in the germline V gene (reference sequence). The CDR3 region is CSAEIQSREKLFF. The CDR3, as DNA: TGCAGTGCCGAGATACAGAGCCGAGAAAAACTGTTTTTT.

This clonotype was observed a handful of times. The genes are TRBV7-2 and TRBJ1-6; D is perhaps TRBD1 (6 bases). The CDR3 extends over 16 amino acids. The germline CDR1 and CDR2 sequences are SGHTA and FQGNSA. The ends were cut back, 6 bases at V and 1 base at J, with 13 bases in the middle. CDR3 sequence reads: CASRPTGSSYNSPLHF. The CDR3 coding sequence is TGTGCCAGCAGACCCACAGGGTCGTCCTATAATTCACCCCTCCACTTT.

The genes are TRBV3-1 and TRBJ1-4; 9 nucleotides line up with TRBD1. V shed 5 bases, J shed 10 bases, and the junction held 8 bases outside the gene matches. The germline V gene has CDR1 LGHDT and CDR2 YNNKEL (reference sequence). The CDR3 runs to 14 residues. CDR3 nucleotide sequence: TGTGCCAGCAGCGCCGGGACAGGGCTTCGAAAACTGTTTTTT. This translates into CASSAGTGLRKLFF.

V gene TRBV9 combines with J gene TRBJ2-7, with 8 bases that match TRBD1. The length of the CDR3 is 15 residues. Trimming removed 2 bases from V and 4 bases from J; junction bases left unmatched: 8. Germline V lookup: CDR1 SGDLS, CDR2 YYNGEE. CDR3 in DNA: TGTGCCAGCAGCGTGTCACAGGGGGTGAGGTACGAGCAGTACTTC. Translating gives CASSVSQGVRYEQYF.

The chain has TRBV20-1 and TRBJ2-2; a weak D match, TRBD2 (6 bases). Trimming left V 1 base short and J 3 bases short, with 12 bases between. CDR1 is DFQATT and CDR2 is SNEGSKA in the germline V gene (reference sequence). This CDR3 has 15 residues. CDR3 DNA sequence: TGCAGTGCTAGAGGGGGGACTGGGCACACCGGGGAGCTGTTTTTT. Translated, it gives CSARGGTGHTGELFF.

V is TRBV18 and J is TRBJ2-2, with D perhaps matching TRBD1 or TRBD2 (5 bases each). The CDR3 runs to 16 residues. The germline V and J ends were trimmed by 2 bases and 1 base, with 11 bases remaining between them. CDR1 KGHSH and CDR2 LQKENI come from the germline V gene. CDR3 region: CASSPSRGENTGELFF. In DNA, the CDR3 is TGTGCCAGCTCACCATCGAGGGGAGAGAACACCGGGGAGCTGTTTTTT.

This clonotype was detected once. This chain connects TRBV12-3 or TRBV12-4 to TRBJ2-5, with 8 nucleotides matching TRBD2. Unmatched junction bases numbered 26, after V lost 3 bases and J lost 11 bases. The CDR3 sequence is 19 residues long. The CDR3 bases are TGTGCCAGCAGTTTTCAGCATTCCTGGTCAGCGGGAGTGTACAATGAGCAGTACTTC. Amino acid sequence: CASSFQHSWSAGVYNEQYF.